These 20 T cell receptor beta chains were sequenced from one sample in a study of CD8+CD57+ T cells in acquired aplastic anemia. Genomic DNA served as template for TCR beta VDJ and CDR3 profiling. TCRdb independently ran MiXCR on the reads; one entry per CDR3 protein. The sample yields approximately 380,000 distinct CDR3 sequences, 55% to 70% seen once. Sample: sorted CD4+, CD8+, or CD8+CD57+ T cells (not recorded which) from PBMCs. The receptors here all came from a human donor in good health, serving as a control.

This sequence joins TRBV25-1 and TRBJ2-3; 7 positions match TRBD1. V lost 9 bases, J lost 0 bases, and 6 bases stayed unmatched. The CDR3 spans 14 residues. Germline CDR1 is MGHDK and CDR2 is SYGVNS. CDR3 in amino acids: CASQTGKSTDTQYF. The CDR3 DNA reads TGTGCCAGTCAGACAGGGAAAAGCACAGATACGCAGTATTTT.

Regarding this clonotype: At one boundary the junction diverges from the germline segment, which might be a read error. V usage is TRBV2 and J usage is TRBJ2-2, with a tentative D call TRBD1 (5 bases). CDR1 SNHLY and CDR2 FYNNEI come from the germline V gene. The CDR3 sequence is 15 residues long. The CDR3 is CASKGAVANSGELFF. CDR3 bases: TGTGCCAGTAAAGGGGCCGTTGCGAACAGCGGGGAGCTGTTTTTT. The full variable domain, rest sourced from reference TRBV2 and TRBJ2-2, is EPEVTQTPSHQVTQMGQEVILRCVPISNHLYFYWYRQILGQKVEFLVSFYNNEISEKSEIFDDQFSVERPDGSNFTLKIRSTKLEDSAMYFCASKGAVANSGELFFGEGSRLTVL.

With regard to this clonotype: Because the CDR3's place on the DNA is in doubt, the DNA is left out and the CDR3 is given as listed by TCRdb. The V call is TRBV7-3, the J call TRBJ1-1. Germline assignment: CDR1 SGHTA and CDR2 FQGTGA. The CDR3 spans 21 residues, counting both ends. CDR3 residues: CASSLGGNTEAFFGLPTEAFF.

This clonotype was found many times. This chain connects TRBV6-4 to TRBJ2-1, with 7 bases identical to TRBD1. CDR3 size: 16 residues. The J segment lost 0 bases and the V segment lost 2 bases, leaving 4 bases of the junction unmatched. Germline V CDR1 and CDR2: MRHNA, SNTAGT. The CDR3 sequence: CASSDLQGSSYNEQFF. In DNA form, the CDR3 reads TGTGCCAGCAGTGACCTACAGGGGAGCTCCTACAATGAGCAGTTCTTC.

This chain links TRBV10-3 with TRBJ1-1; 9 bases align to TRBD1. The CDR3 is 14 residues long. Trimming at V came to 5 bases and at J to 7 bases, leaving 8 bases not matched to a gene. Germline CDR1 reads ENHRY; CDR2 reads SYGVKD. The CDR3 bases are TGTGCCATCAGTCCTACAGGGGGCTATGATGAAGCTTTCTTT. Protein: CAISPTGGYDEAFF.

The rearrangement uses TRBV12-3 or TRBV12-4 and TRBJ1-1, with D possibly matching TRBD1 (6 bases). The CDR3 has 13 residues. The V and J ends lost 5 bases and 8 bases respectively, with 15 bases between them. The CDR3 protein is CASSTPDSPEAFF. The CDR3 bases are TGTGCCAGCAGTACCCCGGACAGCCCCGAAGCTTTCTTT.

Remarks on this clonotype: One end of the junction varies from germline; a read error may be responsible. V and J are TRBV15 and TRBJ2-5, with TRBD2 as a possible D gene (5 bases). Per germline, CDR1 LNHNV and CDR2 YYDKDF (reference sequence). The CDR3 consists of 14 residues. CDR3 bases: TGTGCCAGCAGCCCTCCCGGGGTGGAAGAGGCCCAGTACTTC. Translating gives CASSPPGVEEAQYF.

This clonotype was seen many times. This rearrangement joins TRBV30 to TRBJ1-4; 7 nucleotides match TRBD1. Germline V gene lookup returns CDR1 GTSNPN and CDR2 SVGIG (reference sequence). This CDR3 spans 15 amino acids. The V and J ends lost 2 bases and 0 bases, in that order; junction bases with no gene match: 3. CDR3 residues: CAWSMGQSTNEKLFF. The CDR3 nucleotides read TGTGCCTGGAGTATGGGACAGTCAACTAATGAAAAACTGTTTTTT.

As for this clonotype: It is likely a read error, because the conserved phenylalanine at the end of the CDR3 is missing. Because the CDR3's place on the DNA is in doubt, the DNA is left out and the CDR3 is given as listed by TCRdb. V and J are TRBV7-2 and TRBJ1-2. Termini included, the CDR3 measures 12 amino acids. The V gene's germline CDR1 is SGHTA and CDR2 FQGNSA. The CDR3 is CASSLVPAGLTV.

This clonotype has ten or more counts. This chain uses TRBV20-1 with TRBJ2-3; 8 bases line up with TRBD1. This CDR3 region has 20 residues. Germline CDR1 is DFQATT and CDR2 is SNEGSKA (reference sequence). V lost 0 bases and J lost 0; bases outside the gene matches: 17. For the CDR3, the DNA is TGCAGTGCTAGAGATAGGACAGGGCGCACCGTGTTGTCTAGCACAGATACGCAGTATTTT. This gives the protein CSARDRTGRTVLSSTDTQYF.

A single count supports this clonotype. The conserved phenylalanine or tryptophan is not found at the CDR3 terminus, so this likely reflects a read error. It is unclear where the CDR3 begins or ends on the DNA, so no DNA is shown, and the CDR3 is as TCRdb lists it. The gene calls are TRBV7-9 and TRBJ1-5. The germline V gene encodes CDR1 SEHNR and CDR2 FQNEAQ (reference sequence). The CDR3 length equals 12 residues, ends included. CDR3: CASSRAMQSYHL.

This clonotype was seen a handful of times. CDR3 DNA: TGTGCCAGCTTCGAGGGGGGAGGGCGCATTCAGTACTTC. This codes for CASFEGGGRIQYF. The gene calls are TRBV19 and TRBJ2-4; a possible D gene is TRBD2 (7 bases). The CDR3 spans 13 residues. The V end was cut by 9 bases, the J end by 9 bases, with 18 bases between. The germline gives CDR1 LNHDA, CDR2 SQIVND (reference sequence).

The CDR3 DNA sequence: TGTGCCAGCAGCTTAATGAGGGACAGGGCTTACGAGCAGTACTTC. Its translation: CASSLMRDRAYEQYF. The chain has TRBV7-3 and TRBJ2-7, with 9 bases identical to TRBD1. The CDR3 runs to 15 residues. The V gene end was trimmed by 1 base and the J gene end by 4 bases; junction bases not matched to a gene: 5. Germline assignment: CDR1 SGHTA and CDR2 FQGTGA.

The rearrangement joins TRBV7-2 to TRBJ2-7, with TRBD2 matching 7 bases. Germline loops: CDR1 SGHTA, CDR2 FQGNSA. J lost 4 bases, V lost 3 bases, and 15 bases had no gene match. The CDR3 is 17 residues long. As DNA, the CDR3 is TGTGCCAGCAGCTTGGGAGGGGCGGGCAGGACGCAGTACGAGCAGTACTTC. It encodes CASSLGGAGRTQYEQYF.

The chain joins TRBV7-3 to TRBJ2-5, with TRBD2 matching 8 bases. Germline V gives CDR1 SGHTA, CDR2 FQGTGA. Trimming cost V 5 bases and J 6 bases; bases outside gene matches: 17. The CDR3 is made up of 17 amino acids. The CDR3 reads CASSPRPLAGNEQTQYF. DNA for the CDR3: TGTGCCAGCAGCCCCAGACCCCTAGCGGGCAATGAACAGACCCAGTACTTC.

J is TRBJ1-6 and V is TRBV20-1; no definite D call. V gave up 4 bases and J gave up 13 bases, with 14 bases separating them. The length of the CDR3 is 12 residues. Germline V CDR1 and CDR2: DFQATT, SNEGSKA (reference sequence). The CDR3 sequence: CSAIHPTSPLHF. The CDR3 DNA follows: TGCAGTGCTATACATCCTACTTCGCCCCTCCACTTT.

Comment on this clonotype: One base away lies a much larger clone, so this may be a sequencing read error. The V call is TRBV9, the J call TRBJ1-1; D is unclear. CDR1 is SGDLS and CDR2 is YYNGEE in the germline V gene. This CDR3 has 12 amino acids. The CDR3 reads CACSLPKSEAFF. The CDR3 DNA follows: TGCGCCTGCAGCTTACCTAAGTCTGAAGCTTTCTTT.

This clonotype was counted at least ten times. V is TRBV4-1 and J is TRBJ2-3; TRBD1 aligns across 9 bases. The V segment lost 1 base and the J segment 2 bases; nucleotides outside the gene matches: 4. This CDR3 spans 16 amino acids. Looked up from germline, CDR1 is MGHRA and CDR2 is YSYEKL. CDR3 sequence reads: CASSQVGTGSTDTQYF. CDR3 DNA sequence: TGCGCCAGCAGCCAAGTTGGGACAGGGTCCACAGATACGCAGTATTTT.

The table lists this clonotype with a count of one. The chain recombines TRBV12-3 or TRBV12-4 with TRBJ2-5; TRBD1 agrees at 8 bases. V was clipped by 7 bases and J by 5 bases; unmatched bases: 18. This CDR3 has 17 amino acids. Here the CDR3 reads CASNPDRGTGQGETQYF. DNA of the CDR3: TGTGCCAGCAATCCAGATAGGGGGACAGGCCAAGGGGAGACCCAGTACTTC.

Regarding this clonotype: Relative to the germline gene, one junction end is altered; a read error may explain this. The rearrangement joins TRBV19 to TRBJ1-5; D remains ambiguous. This CDR3 has 14 residues. Germline V lookup: CDR1 LNHDA, CDR2 SQIVND (reference sequence). For the CDR3, the DNA is TGTGCCAGCAGTGCGCAGGATGGCAACCAGCCCCAGCATTTT. Amino acids: CASSAQDGNQPQHF.